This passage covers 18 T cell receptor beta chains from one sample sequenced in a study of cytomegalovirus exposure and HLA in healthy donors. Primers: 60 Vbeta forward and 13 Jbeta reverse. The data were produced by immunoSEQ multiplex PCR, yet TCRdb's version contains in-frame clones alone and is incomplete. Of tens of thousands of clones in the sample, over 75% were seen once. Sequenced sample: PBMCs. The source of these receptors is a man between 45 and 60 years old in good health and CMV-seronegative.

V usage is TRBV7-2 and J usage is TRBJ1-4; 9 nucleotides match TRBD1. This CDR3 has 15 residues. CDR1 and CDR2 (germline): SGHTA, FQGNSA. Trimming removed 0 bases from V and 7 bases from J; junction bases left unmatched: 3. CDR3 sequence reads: CASSLAGQGGEKLFF. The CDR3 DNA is TGTGCCAGCAGCTTAGCGGGACAGGGAGGTGAAAAACTGTTTTTT.

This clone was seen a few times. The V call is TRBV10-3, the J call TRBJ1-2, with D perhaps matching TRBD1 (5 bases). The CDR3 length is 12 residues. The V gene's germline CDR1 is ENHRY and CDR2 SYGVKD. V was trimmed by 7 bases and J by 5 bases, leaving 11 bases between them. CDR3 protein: CAINEGTYGYTF. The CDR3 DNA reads TGTGCCATCAACGAGGGGACTTATGGCTACACCTTC.

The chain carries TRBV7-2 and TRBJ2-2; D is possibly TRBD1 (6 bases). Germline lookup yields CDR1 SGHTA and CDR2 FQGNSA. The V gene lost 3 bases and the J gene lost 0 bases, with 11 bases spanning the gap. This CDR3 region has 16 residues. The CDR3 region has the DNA TGTGCCAGCAGCTTGCTAGGGGGTACGAACACCGGGGAGCTGTTTTTT. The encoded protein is CASSLLGGTNTGELFF.

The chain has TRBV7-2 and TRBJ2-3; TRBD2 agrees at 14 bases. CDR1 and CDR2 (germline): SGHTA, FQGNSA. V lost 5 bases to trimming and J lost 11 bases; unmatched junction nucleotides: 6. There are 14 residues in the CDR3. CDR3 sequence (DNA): TGTGCCAGCAGCGTGGGACTAGCGGGAGATGAGCAGTATTTT. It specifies CASSVGLAGDEQYF.

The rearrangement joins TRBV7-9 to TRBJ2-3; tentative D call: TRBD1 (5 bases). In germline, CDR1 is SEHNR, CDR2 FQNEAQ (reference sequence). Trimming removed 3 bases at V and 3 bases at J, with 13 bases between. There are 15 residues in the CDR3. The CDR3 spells CASSFRRTTTDTQYF. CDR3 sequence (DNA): TGTGCCAGCAGCTTTCGAAGGACAACAACAGATACGCAGTATTTT.

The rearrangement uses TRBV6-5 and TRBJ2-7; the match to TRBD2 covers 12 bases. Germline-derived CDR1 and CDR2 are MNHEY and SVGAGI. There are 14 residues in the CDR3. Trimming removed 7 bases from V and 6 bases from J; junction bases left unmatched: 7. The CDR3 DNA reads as TGTGCCAGCACCCCTAGCGGGAGGGCCGGCGAGCAGTACTTC. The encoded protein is CASTPSGRAGEQYF.

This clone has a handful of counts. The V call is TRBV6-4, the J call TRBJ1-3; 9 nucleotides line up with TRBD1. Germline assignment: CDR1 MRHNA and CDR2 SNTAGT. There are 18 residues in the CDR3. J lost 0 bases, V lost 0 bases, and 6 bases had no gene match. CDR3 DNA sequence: TGTGCCAGCAGTGACTCGACGGACAGGGGCCGCTCTGGAAACACCATATATTTT. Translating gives CASSDSTDRGRSGNTIYF.

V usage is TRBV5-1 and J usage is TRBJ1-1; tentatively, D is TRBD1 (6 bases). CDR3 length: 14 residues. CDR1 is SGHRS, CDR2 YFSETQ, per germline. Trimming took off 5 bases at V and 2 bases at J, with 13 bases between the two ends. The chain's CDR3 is CASRSMDRNTEAFF. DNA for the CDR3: TGCGCCAGCAGGTCAATGGACAGAAACACTGAAGCTTTCTTT.

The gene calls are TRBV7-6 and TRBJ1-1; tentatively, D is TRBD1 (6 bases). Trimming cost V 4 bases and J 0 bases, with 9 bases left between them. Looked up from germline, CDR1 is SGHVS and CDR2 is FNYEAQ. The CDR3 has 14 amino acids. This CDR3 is CASSSQGVNTEAFF. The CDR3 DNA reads TGTGCCAGCAGCTCACAGGGCGTGAACACTGAAGCTTTCTTT.

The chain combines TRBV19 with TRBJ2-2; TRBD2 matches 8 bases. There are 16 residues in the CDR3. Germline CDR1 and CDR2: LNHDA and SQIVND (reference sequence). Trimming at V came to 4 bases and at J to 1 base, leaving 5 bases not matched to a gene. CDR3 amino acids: CASSKRGLLNTGELFF. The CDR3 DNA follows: TGTGCCAGTAGTAAGCGGGGGCTGCTGAACACCGGGGAGCTGTTTTTT.

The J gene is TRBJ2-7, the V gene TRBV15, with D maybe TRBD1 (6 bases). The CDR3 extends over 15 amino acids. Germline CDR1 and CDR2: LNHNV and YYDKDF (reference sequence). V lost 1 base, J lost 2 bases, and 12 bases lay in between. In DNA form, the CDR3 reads TGTGCCACCAGCAGAGGCGTCAGGGGCACCTACGAGCAGTACTTC. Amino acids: CATSRGVRGTYEQYF.

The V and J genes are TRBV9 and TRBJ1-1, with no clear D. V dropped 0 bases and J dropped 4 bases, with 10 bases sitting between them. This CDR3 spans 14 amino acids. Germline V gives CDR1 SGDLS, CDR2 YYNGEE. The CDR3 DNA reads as TGTGCCAGCAGCGTAGCGATTACAACCACTGAAGCTTTCTTT. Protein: CASSVAITTTEAFF.

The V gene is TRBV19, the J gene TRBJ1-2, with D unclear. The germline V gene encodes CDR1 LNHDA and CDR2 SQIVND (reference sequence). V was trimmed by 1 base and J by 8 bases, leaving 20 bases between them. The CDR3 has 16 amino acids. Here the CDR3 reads CASSIVVSNRRAGYTF. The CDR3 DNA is TGTGCCAGTAGTATAGTCGTTTCAAACCGAAGAGCCGGCTACACCTTC. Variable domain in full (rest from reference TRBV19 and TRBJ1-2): DGGITQSPKYLFRKEGQNVTLSCEQNLNHDAMYWYRQDPGQGLRLIYYSQIVNDFQKGDIAEGYSVSREKKESFPLTVTSAQKNPTAFYLCASSIVVSNRRAGYTFGSGTRLTVV.

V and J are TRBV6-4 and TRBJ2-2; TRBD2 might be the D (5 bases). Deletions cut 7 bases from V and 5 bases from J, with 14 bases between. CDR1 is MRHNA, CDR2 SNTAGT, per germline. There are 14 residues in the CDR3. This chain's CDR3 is CASTPSPGTGELFF. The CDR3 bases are TGTGCCAGCACGCCTAGTCCGGGAACCGGGGAGCTGTTTTTT.

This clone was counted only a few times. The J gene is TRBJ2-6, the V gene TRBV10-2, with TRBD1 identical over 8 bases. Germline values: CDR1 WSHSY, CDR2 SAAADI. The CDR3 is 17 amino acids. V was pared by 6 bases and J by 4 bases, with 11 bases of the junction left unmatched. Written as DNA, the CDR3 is TGCGCCAGCAGCCCACCGAGGACAGGGACCGGGGCCAACGTCCTGACTTTC. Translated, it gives CASSPPRTGTGANVLTF.

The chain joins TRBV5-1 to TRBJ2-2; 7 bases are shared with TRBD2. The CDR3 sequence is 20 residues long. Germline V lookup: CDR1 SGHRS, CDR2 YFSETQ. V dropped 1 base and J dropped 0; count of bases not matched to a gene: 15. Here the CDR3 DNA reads TGCGCCAGCAGCTTGAGGGCTAGCGGCTTTCCAGGAACGAACACCGGGGAGCTGTTTTTT. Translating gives CASSLRASGFPGTNTGELFF.

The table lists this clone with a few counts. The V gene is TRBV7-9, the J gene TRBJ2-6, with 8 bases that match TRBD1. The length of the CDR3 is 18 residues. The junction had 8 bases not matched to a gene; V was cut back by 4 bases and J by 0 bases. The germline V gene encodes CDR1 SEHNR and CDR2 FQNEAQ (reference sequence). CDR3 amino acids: CASSSPPGQVSGANVLTF. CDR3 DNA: TGTGCCAGCAGCTCCCCTCCGGGACAGGTCTCTGGGGCCAACGTCCTGACTTTC.

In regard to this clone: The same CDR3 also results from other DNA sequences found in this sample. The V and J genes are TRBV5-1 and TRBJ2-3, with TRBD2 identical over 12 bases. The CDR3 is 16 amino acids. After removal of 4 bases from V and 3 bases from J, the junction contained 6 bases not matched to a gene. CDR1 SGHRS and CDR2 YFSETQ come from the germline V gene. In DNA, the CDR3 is TGCGCCAGCAGCCTAGCGGGAGGGCCGGGAACAGATACGCAGTATTTT. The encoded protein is CASSLAGGPGTDTQYF.